Presented here are 20 T cell receptor beta chains from one specimen sequenced in a study of blood T cell repertoires in COVID-19. Measured with immunoSEQ multiplex PCR; TCRdb has only the in-frame clones, and not every one. The sample includes roughly 120,000 clones, around nine tenths seen only once; the top ten take approximately 1.7%. Sequenced sample: peripheral blood. These receptors all stem from a human donor with active COVID-19. The donor label of this sample is uncertain.

This clone was seen a single time. The V gene is TRBV13, the J gene TRBJ2-7; possible D gene TRBD2, 6 bases. CDR1 is PRHDT, CDR2 FYEKMQ, per germline (reference sequence). The CDR3 runs to 11 residues. With 6 bases removed from V and 8 bases from J, the gap between germline ends came to 11 bases. The CDR3: CASSSRGKQYF. The CDR3, as DNA: TGTGCCAGCAGTTCGCGGGGTAAGCAGTACTTC.

This chain connects TRBV28 to TRBJ2-1, with D possibly being TRBD1 (6 bases). This CDR3 has 14 amino acids. In germline, CDR1 is MDHEN, CDR2 SYDVKM. The ends were cut back, 7 bases at V and 5 bases at J, with 15 bases in the middle. CDR3 residues: CASNPPGGHNEQFF. The CDR3 DNA sequence: TGTGCCAGCAATCCCCCTGGGGGCCACAATGAGCAGTTCTTC.

The V gene is TRBV5-1, the J gene TRBJ2-3; 11 bases are shared with TRBD2. This CDR3 is 14 amino acids long. Trimming took 0 bases from V and 8 from J; bases not matched to a gene: 2. Germline lookup yields CDR1 SGHRS and CDR2 YFSETQ. The CDR3 loop reads CASSLGLAGFTQYF. The CDR3, as DNA: TGCGCCAGCAGCTTGGGACTAGCGGGGTTTACGCAGTATTTT.

This sequence joins TRBV5-4 and TRBJ2-7; 8 bases are shared with TRBD1. The junction had 5 bases not matched to a gene; V was cut back by 3 bases and J by 6 bases. The CDR3 is 13 amino acids. Germline V lookup: CDR1 SGHNT, CDR2 YYREEE (reference sequence). The CDR3 reads CASSSGQGSEQYF. CDR3 nucleotides: TGTGCCAGCAGCTCAGGACAGGGCAGCGAGCAGTACTTC. Together with reference TRBV5-4 and TRBJ2-7, the CDR3 gives the full variable domain: ETGVTQSPTHLIKTRGQQVTLRCSSQSGHNTVSWYQQALGQGPQFIFQYYREEENGRGNFPPRFSGLQFPNYSSELNVNALELDDSALYLCASSSGQGSEQYFGPGTRLTVT.

The chain carries TRBV15 and TRBJ2-5, with D possibly TRBD2 on 5 matching bases. CDR1 is LNHNV, CDR2 YYDKDF, per germline (reference sequence). The CDR3 spans 15 residues. The V end lost 0 bases, the J end lost 2 bases, and 10 bases lay between the germline ends. CDR3 sequence reads: CATSRDWGEQETQYF. CDR3 coding DNA: TGTGCCACCAGCAGAGATTGGGGAGAGCAAGAGACCCAGTACTTC.

This chain links TRBV4-1 with TRBJ2-3, with 9 bases lining up with TRBD2. V dropped 8 bases and J dropped 1; count of bases not matched to a gene: 4. CDR3 length: 14 amino acids. The V gene's germline CDR1 is MGHRA and CDR2 YSYEKL. The CDR3 bases are TGCGCCAGCGCGGCGGGGGGGGGCACAGATACGCAGTATTTT. Translated: CASAAGGGTDTQYF.

V is TRBV7-2 and J is TRBJ2-1, with TRBD1 identical over 7 bases. V was clipped by 5 bases and J by 6 bases; unmatched bases: 10. Germline CDR1 SGHTA, CDR2 FQGNSA. This CDR3 comprises 15 residues. CDR3 nucleotide sequence: TGTGCCAGCAGCCTAGACCTCAACAGGGGCAATGAGCAGTTCTTC. Translation gives CASSLDLNRGNEQFF. Variable domain in full (rest from reference TRBV7-2 and TRBJ2-1): GAGVSQSPSNKVTEKGKDVELRCDPISGHTALYWYRQSLGQGLEFLIYFQGNSAPDKSGLPSDRFSAERTGGSVSTLTIQRTQQEDSAVYLCASSLDLNRGNEQFFGPGTRLTVL.

This sequence joins TRBV7-6 and TRBJ2-5, with TRBD2 matching over 7 bases. V was pared by 5 bases and J by 4 bases, with 10 bases of the junction left unmatched. In germline, CDR1 is SGHVS, CDR2 FNYEAQ. The CDR3 covers 15 residues. CDR3 amino acids: CASSKNLAVGETQYF. The CDR3 bases are TGTGCCAGCAGCAAAAACCTAGCGGTCGGAGAGACCCAGTACTTC. Drawing the rest from reference TRBV7-6 and TRBJ2-5, the complete variable domain is GAGVSQSPRYKVTKRGQDVALRCDPISGHVSLYWYRQALGQGPEFLTYFNYEAQQDKSGLPNDRFSAERPEGSISTLTIQRTEQRDSAMYRCASSKNLAVGETQYFGPGTRLLVL.

The chain has TRBV19 and TRBJ2-2; 8 positions agree with TRBD1. CDR3 length: 15 residues. V lost 2 bases, J lost 5 bases, and 4 bases stayed unmatched. Per the germline V gene, CDR1 is LNHDA and CDR2 is SQIVND (reference sequence). The CDR3 here is CASSIQGARTGELFF. The DNA of the CDR3 is TGTGCCAGTAGTATACAGGGGGCTAGGACCGGGGAGCTGTTTTTT.

V usage is TRBV11-2 and J usage is TRBJ2-7; 7 positions agree with TRBD1. The CDR3 consists of 15 residues. V shed 3 bases and J 3 bases; nucleotides not matched to a gene: 8. Germline loops: CDR1 SGHAT, CDR2 FQNNGV. CDR3 in amino acids: CASSFYTGTDYEQYF. The CDR3 region has the DNA TGTGCCAGCAGCTTCTATACCGGGACAGACTACGAGCAGTACTTC.

This clone came up once. The CDR3 spells CASSYRDSIVRVIHEQYF. CDR3 coding DNA: TGCGCCAGCAGCTACCGGGACAGTATTGTGCGTGTGATCCACGAGCAGTACTTC. The chain is built from TRBV5-1 and TRBJ2-7, with 7 positions matching TRBD1. CDR1 is SGHRS, CDR2 YFSETQ, per germline. This CDR3 has 18 residues. V was clipped by 3 bases and J by 5 bases; unmatched bases: 20.

This clone appeared a few times. The CDR3 is CASSYGVQGREKLFF. The CDR3 coding sequence is TGTGCCAGCAGTTACGGAGTGCAGGGAAGGGAAAAACTGTTTTTT. This chain links TRBV28 with TRBJ1-4; perhaps TRBD1 as D (5 bases). V was pared by 4 bases and J by 8 bases, with 17 bases between. Germline V CDR1 and CDR2: MDHEN, SYDVKM. The CDR3 is made up of 15 amino acids.

V is TRBV6-5 and J is TRBJ1-5; 7 nucleotides align to TRBD1. This CDR3 is built from 14 residues. After removal of 11 bases from V and 3 bases from J, the junction contained 10 bases not matched to a gene. In germline, CDR1 is MNHEY, CDR2 SVGAGI. This chain's CDR3 is CALGRTGVNQPQHF. CDR3 coding DNA: TGTGCCCTCGGGAGAACAGGGGTCAATCAGCCCCAGCATTTT.

The CDR3 DNA reads as TGTGCCAGCAGTCGTCCCGGGGGGGGAGCTGGCTACACCTTC. Its protein is CASSRPGGGAGYTF. V gene TRBV7-9 combines with J gene TRBJ1-2; D is possibly TRBD1 (5 bases). The CDR3 extends over 14 amino acids. Trimming cost V 6 bases and J 7 bases, with 18 bases left between them. The V gene's germline CDR1 is SEHNR and CDR2 FQNEAQ (reference sequence).

This chain uses TRBV11-3 with TRBJ2-7; D perhaps matches TRBD1 (6 bases). CDR1 and CDR2 from the germline V gene are SGHNT and YENEEA. Trimming cost V 2 bases and J 2 bases, with 10 bases left between them. This CDR3 is built from 14 residues. The CDR3 region is CASSLQGQPYEQYF. For the CDR3, the DNA is TGTGCCAGCAGCTTACAAGGACAGCCCTACGAGCAGTACTTC.

The chain recombines TRBV5-6 with TRBJ2-3; D uncertain. CDR3 length: 12 residues. V was cut by 4 bases and J by 8 bases, with 11 bases left in between. Germline values: CDR1 SGHDT, CDR2 YYEEEE. In DNA, the CDR3 is TGTGCCAGCAGCCTCAAGCCGGGTACGCAGTATTTT. It yields the protein CASSLKPGTQYF.

CDR3: CASSDYADSRAQYF. The CDR3 DNA reads as TGTGCCAGCAGTGACTATGCCGACTCGAGGGCGCAGTATTTT. The chain is built from TRBV6-4 and TRBJ2-3, with D possibly matching TRBD2 (5 bases). CDR3 length: 14 residues. CDR1 MRHNA and CDR2 SNTAGT come from the germline V gene. Trimming took off 1 base at V and 10 bases at J, with 15 bases between the two ends.

The DNA of the CDR3 is TGTGCCAGCAGCCAAGATCGGGCAGGGGAAAAACTGTTTTTT. This codes for CASSQDRAGEKLFF. The gene calls are TRBV4-2 and TRBJ1-4, with D tentatively TRBD1 (5 bases). The V end lost 0 bases, the J end lost 8 bases, and 10 bases lay between the germline ends. CDR3 length: 14 amino acids. Germline V gives CDR1 LGHNA, CDR2 YNFKEQ.

This rearrangement joins TRBV7-9 to TRBJ2-1; TRBD2 agrees at 7 bases. Trimming took 2 bases from V and 6 from J; bases not matched to a gene: 16. Germline V gene lookup returns CDR1 SEHNR and CDR2 FQNEAQ (reference sequence). This CDR3 contains 18 residues. This CDR3 reads CASSLLNRVAGDANEQFF. The CDR3 coding sequence is TGTGCCAGCAGCTTACTGAATCGAGTTGCGGGGGACGCCAATGAGCAGTTCTTC.

The chain employs TRBV10-3 and TRBJ2-5; weak D call: TRBD1 (7 bases). The CDR3 is 17 amino acids. The germline V gene has CDR1 ENHRY and CDR2 SYGVKD. Trimming removed 5 bases at V and 3 bases at J, with 22 bases between. CDR3 sequence: CAISSTWSGGTKETQYF. CDR3 DNA sequence: TGTGCCATCAGTTCAACCTGGTCAGGGGGGACAAAAGAGACCCAGTACTTC.